A selection of T cell receptor beta chains follows, all from one sample in a study of cytomegalovirus exposure and HLA in healthy donors. Only in-frame clones appear in the TCRdb table, and some are missing; sequencing was by immunoSEQ multiplex PCR. The sample comprises 150,000 or so clones, 65% to 80% of which are singletons, and about 6.5% rests with the top ten. Sequenced input: PBMCs. All receptors derive from a man younger than 40 in good health and CMV-seronegative. CDR3s include the opening cysteine and the closing phenylalanine or tryptophan. A D gene is named only where the DNA matches it firmly.

V	D	J	CDR3
TRBV19	NA	TRBJ2-2	CASSIREYGELFF
TRBV9	TRBD2	TRBJ2-3	CASKTSGGASDTQYF
TRBV4-1	TRBD2	TRBJ2-1	CASSTPVGTSGYNEQFF
TRBV7-9	TRBD1	TRBJ1-4	CASSLPGQGTEKLFF
TRBV5-6	NA	TRBJ1-4	CASSLDPRGEKLFF
TRBV28	NA	TRBJ1-2	CASSFPGQDGYTF
TRBV6-1	NA	TRBJ1-1	CASSYNREAFF
TRBV29-1	TRBD2	TRBJ2-5	CSDIRGDQETQYF
TRBV11-3	TRBD2	TRBJ2-3	CASSFWASGGRGDTQYF
TRBV27	TRBD1	TRBJ1-1	CASSLFSGQGGLSLAEAFF
TRBV5-8	TRBD2	TRBJ2-7	CASSQDSSGGSYEQYF
TRBV7-9	TRBD1	TRBJ1-2	CASSNTGAYGYTF
TRBV6-5	TRBD1	TRBJ1-2	CASTPGTGRNYGYTF
TRBV6-5	NA	TRBJ2-2	CASSVLTNTGELFF
TRBV6-1	TRBD1	TRBJ1-4	CASSEGDPGGEKLFF
TRBV2	NA	TRBJ2-7	CASSEARLYEQYF
TRBV30	TRBD1	TRBJ2-1	CAWSTWTGGNNEQFF
TRBV28	NA	TRBJ1-3	CASSSGDNTANSGNTIYF
TRBV27	TRBD2	TRBJ2-7	CASSWRPTSGGFSYEQYF
TRBV23-1	NA	TRBJ2-3	CASSQSRRQVVFPDTQYF
TRBV5-1	TRBD1	TRBJ1-1	CASSFPNRTGGGGTEAFF
TRBV28	NA	TRBJ1-2	CASSPGGGGSGYTF
TRBV28	NA	TRBJ2-3	CASSLGLEYTQYF
TRBV13	TRBD2	TRBJ2-1	CASSLGRESSYNEQFF
TRBV29-1	NA	TRBJ1-1	CSVPPGTEAFF
TRBV7-9	NA	TRBJ1-1	CASSHGGHRNEAFF
TRBV5-6	NA	TRBJ1-3	CASTPPGSSGNTIYF
TRBV27	TRBD1	TRBJ2-7	CASSYTGTGAYEQYF
TRBV19	NA	TRBJ2-7	CASSFQGGGYEQYF
TRBV5-6	NA	TRBJ2-7	CASSNEGLGGGEQYF
TRBV30	TRBD2	TRBJ2-5	CAWRLAGQGETQYF
TRBV5-1	TRBD1	TRBJ1-1	CASSPRPRDRVVNTEAFF
TRBV19	TRBD2	TRBJ2-7	CASSSGLAGGGLVYEQYF
TRBV18	NA	TRBJ1-1	CASSPRHQQENTEAFF
TRBV4-2	NA	TRBJ2-7	CASSQDRGSTYEQYF
TRBV5-4	NA	TRBJ2-2	CASSQGKNTGELFF
TRBV19	NA	TRBJ1-2	CASSIDPGKFYGYTF
TRBV5-1	NA	TRBJ2-1	CASSLGRGDNEQFF
TRBV2	NA	TRBJ1-2	CASSEVMGGYGYTF
TRBV15	NA	TRBJ2-4	CATSRGLSQNIQYF
TRBV6-1	TRBD1	TRBJ1-5	CASSGRDRGGGQPQHF
TRBV4-1	NA	TRBJ1-2	CASSQAGDGGVHGYTF
TRBV18	NA	TRBJ1-2	CASSPLRGEEGYTF
TRBV27	TRBD1	TRBJ2-7	CASSLSPGTGAFHEQYF
TRBV28	NA	TRBJ1-5	CASSIGHSTIYQPQHF
TRBV7-2	NA	TRBJ2-3	CASSSSPDTDTQYF
TRBV6-1	NA	TRBJ1-2	CASSDPDGTNYGYTF
TRBV4-2	NA	TRBJ1-4	CASSQRTGRSANEKLFF
TRBV5-1	NA	TRBJ1-3	CASTTAPGSDGDTIYF
TRBV6-5	NA	TRBJ2-1	CASSEDGYEQFF
TRBV10-1	NA	TRBJ2-7	CASSEIGRAYEQYF
TRBV28	NA	TRBJ2-7	CASLGGAVYEQYF
TRBV7-2	TRBD1	TRBJ2-5	CASSLDRAVDETQYF
TRBV6-1	NA	TRBJ1-1	CASSLTDNTEAFF
TRBV18	TRBD1	TRBJ1-1	CASSPYGDRANTEAFF
TRBV6-6	TRBD1	TRBJ1-2	CASSYGVQGVPYGYTF